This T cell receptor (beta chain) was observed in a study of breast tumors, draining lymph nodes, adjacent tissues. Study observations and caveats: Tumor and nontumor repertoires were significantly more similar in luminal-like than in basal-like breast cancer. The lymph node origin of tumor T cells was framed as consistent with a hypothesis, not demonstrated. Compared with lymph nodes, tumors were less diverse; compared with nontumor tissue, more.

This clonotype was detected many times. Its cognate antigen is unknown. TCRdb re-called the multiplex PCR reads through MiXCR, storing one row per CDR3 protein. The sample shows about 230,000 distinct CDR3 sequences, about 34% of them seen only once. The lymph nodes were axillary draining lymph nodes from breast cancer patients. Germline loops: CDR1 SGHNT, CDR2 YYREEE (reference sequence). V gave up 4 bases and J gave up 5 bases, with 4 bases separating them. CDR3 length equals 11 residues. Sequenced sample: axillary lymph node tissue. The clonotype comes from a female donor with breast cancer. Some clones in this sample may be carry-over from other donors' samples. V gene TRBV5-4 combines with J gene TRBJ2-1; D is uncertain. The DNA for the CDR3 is TGTGCCAGCAGCGCAAACAATGAGCAGTTCTTC. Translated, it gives CASSANNEQFF.